The sequence of this T cell receptor (beta chain) was determined in a study of control samples from healthy donors and cancer patients. The CDR3 covers 13 residues. CDR1 and CDR2 from the germline V gene are SQVTM and ANQGSEA. V was clipped by 6 bases and J by 5 bases, with 16 bases between them. The repertoire was sequenced with immunoSEQ multiplex PCR; TCRdb's copy has only in-frame clones and lacks some. The sample holds 90,000 to 150,000 clones; around 88% are singletons and the top ten take 3.4%. The source of this sequence is a man in his forties in good health. The V call is TRBV29-1, the J call TRBJ1-1, with D possibly matching TRBD1 (6 bases). Sequencing was done on a sample of blood. CDR3 residues: CSVRVRGGTEAFF. For the CDR3, the DNA is TGCAGCGTGAGGGTACGAGGGGGAACTGAAGCTTTCTTT.